The 4 T cell receptor beta chains listed next were all sequenced from one sample in a study of a mutant IDH1 vaccine in newly diagnosed glioma. Sequencing used immunoSEQ multiplex PCR; TCRdb keeps in-frame clones, though not all of them. This sample has 25,000 to 35,000 clones, with about 90% found just once. This sample's time point: week 11, during vaccination. The study gave 300 ug of mutant IDH1 20-mer peptide per vaccine dose, with topical imiquimod. Their antigens remain unidentified. This specimen was PBMCs, taken from a glioma patient whose treatment included an IDH1 peptide vaccine. The receptors come from a man between 18 and 29 years old with glioma.

V gene TRBV4-1 combines with J gene TRBJ2-7; D gene ambiguous. The V end was cut by 2 bases, the J end by 5 bases, with 7 bases between. There are 12 residues in the CDR3. Looked up from germline, CDR1 is MGHRA and CDR2 is YSYEKL. The DNA of the CDR3 is TGCGCCAGCAGCCAAAGACCGGACGAGCAGTACTTC. Residues: CASSQRPDEQYF.

The chain joins TRBV19 to TRBJ2-7; D is unclear. Trimming pared 3 bases from V and 3 bases from J, leaving 3 bases between. The CDR3 runs 11 residues. CDR1 is LNHDA and CDR2 is SQIVND in the germline V gene (reference sequence). The CDR3 region has the DNA TGTGCCAGTAGTATTGGCTACGAGCAGTACTTC. Residues: CASSIGYEQYF. Based on the CDR3 plus reference TRBV19 and TRBJ2-7, the full variable domain is DGGITQSPKYLFRKEGQNVTLSCEQNLNHDAMYWYRQDPGQGLRLIYYSQIVNDFQKGDIAEGYSVSREKKESFPLTVTSAQKNPTAFYLCASSIGYEQYFGPGTRLTVT.

The count of this clone is one. The chain has TRBV5-1 and TRBJ2-7, with 9 bases aligning to TRBD2. The CDR3 sequence is 16 residues long. J gave up 6 bases and V 4 bases, and 14 bases lay outside the gene matches. Germline V gives CDR1 SGHRS, CDR2 YFSETQ. The CDR3 sequence is CASSPGLAPTYAEQYF. In nucleotides, the CDR3 is TGCGCCAGCAGCCCTGGACTAGCGCCAACCTACGCCGAGCAGTACTTC.

This chain connects TRBV19 to TRBJ1-1; 8 bases align to TRBD1. The CDR3 has 14 amino acids. J was trimmed by 1 base and V by 5 bases; bases with no gene match: 3. Germline CDR1 reads LNHDA; CDR2 reads SQIVND (reference sequence). The CDR3 DNA reads TGTGCCAGTAGTGGACAGGGAGGGAACACTGAAGCTTTCTTT. Protein sequence: CASSGQGGNTEAFF.